One and the same sample provided the 21 T cell receptor beta chains below, sequenced in a study of T-cell memory formation after mild COVID-19. TCRdb recomputed calls from the 5' RACE reads with MiXCR, one row per CDR3 protein. The repertoire holds around 200,000 distinct CDR3 sequences, with over 20% as singletons. The sample consisted of PBMCs or a T cell subset sorted from them (not recorded which). The receptors shown here come from an adult woman who had mild COVID-19 (a few samples of this study predate the infection). Cell type and time point are not known.

This clonotype showed up just a few times. The chain recombines TRBV19 with TRBJ1-2; perhaps TRBD1 as D (6 bases). The V end lost 5 bases, the J end lost 3 bases, and 16 bases lay between the germline ends. Per the germline V gene, CDR1 is LNHDA and CDR2 is SQIVND (reference sequence). The CDR3 loop spans 15 amino acids. The CDR3 here is CASSPIGTPYYGYTF. The CDR3 DNA follows: TGTGCCAGTAGTCCAATAGGGACACCCTACTATGGCTACACCTTC.

The V gene is TRBV12-3 or TRBV12-4, the J gene TRBJ2-3; D remains unclear. V was cut by 5 bases and J by 0 bases, with 9 bases left in between. The CDR3 has 14 residues. The CDR3 DNA reads as TGTGCCAGCAGTCCTATATCTAGCACAGATACGCAGTATTTT. As protein: CASSPISSTDTQYF.

This rearrangement joins TRBV12-3 or TRBV12-4 to TRBJ2-5, with 7 bases lining up with TRBD1. J lost 5 bases, V lost 5 bases, and 8 bases had no gene match. CDR3 length: 14 residues. In nucleotides, the CDR3 is TGTGCCAGCAGTCTATACAGGGGTGGGGAGACCCAGTACTTC. This gives the protein CASSLYRGGETQYF.

The chain combines TRBV13 with TRBJ2-1; D is ambiguous. Germline V CDR1 and CDR2: PRHDT, FYEKMQ (reference sequence). The CDR3 totals 16 residues. The V end lost 7 bases, the J end lost 6 bases, and 22 bases lay between the germline ends. The CDR3 nucleotides read TGTGCCAGCACCCTCTTGGGGATCACGCTGGGCAATGAGCAGTTCTTC. Translated: CASTLLGITLGNEQFF.

The chain is built from TRBV9 and TRBJ2-7; no firm D call. The CDR3 length is 12 residues. Trimming shortened V by 3 bases and J by 5 bases, and 9 bases separated the two germline ends. Germline V gene sequence: CDR1 SGDLS, CDR2 YYNGEE. The CDR3 protein is CASSGDFNEQYF. As DNA, the CDR3 is TGTGCCAGCAGCGGGGATTTTAACGAGCAGTACTTC.

This clonotype was counted many times. The chain is built from TRBV24-1 and TRBJ2-7; D is possibly TRBD2 (5 bases). The germline gives CDR1 KGHDR, CDR2 SFDVKD. This CDR3 is built from 15 residues. Trimming took off 2 bases at V and 9 bases at J, with 19 bases between the two ends. The CDR3: CATSDSDGEYHLQYF. The CDR3 nucleotides are TGTGCCACCAGTGATTCTGACGGGGAGTACCACTTGCAGTACTTC.

This clonotype was found a few times. The rearrangement links TRBV6-2 or TRBV6-3 to TRBJ2-1; D call uncertain. This CDR3 spans 14 amino acids. The germline V and J ends were trimmed by 2 bases and 2 bases, with 7 bases remaining between them. Germline CDR1 and CDR2: MNHEY and SVGEGT. Here the CDR3 reads CASSYDSTYNEQFF. CDR3 bases: TGTGCCAGCAGTTACGATTCGACCTACAATGAGCAGTTCTTC.

The table lists this clonotype with a count of one. V and J are TRBV12-3 or TRBV12-4 and TRBJ1-4; 8 nucleotides line up with TRBD1. The length of the CDR3 is 16 residues. J lost 3 bases, V lost 2 bases, and 5 bases had no gene match. The CDR3 protein is CASSLSQGASNEKLFF. CDR3 DNA: TGTGCCAGCAGTTTATCGCAGGGGGCATCTAATGAAAAACTGTTTTTT.

The CDR3 spells CASDPGQPYNEQFF. Here the CDR3 DNA reads TGCGCCAGCGACCCGGGACAGCCTTACAATGAGCAGTTCTTC. V and J are TRBV5-1 and TRBJ2-1; TRBD1 matches at 7 bases. CDR3 length equals 14 residues. J lost 4 bases, V lost 7 bases, and 8 bases had no gene match. Germline V gene sequence: CDR1 SGHRS, CDR2 YFSETQ. Together with reference TRBV5-1 and TRBJ2-1, the CDR3 gives the full variable domain: KAGVTQTPRYLIKTRGQQVTLSCSPISGHRSVSWYQQTPGQGLQFLFEYFSETQRNKGNFPGRFSGRQFSNSRSEMNVSTLELGDSALYLCASDPGQPYNEQFFGPGTRLTVL.

The CDR3 DNA is TGTGCCAGCACCCCCTCCGCGGGAGAGACCCAGTACTTC. Its protein product is CASTPSAGETQYF. This chain connects TRBV7-6 to TRBJ2-5, with D possibly being TRBD2 (5 bases). The CDR3 runs to 13 residues. The germline gives CDR1 SGHVS, CDR2 FNYEAQ. Trimming removed 7 bases from V and 4 bases from J, with 13 bases in between.

This clonotype has a handful of counts. This chain joins TRBV5-8 and TRBJ2-5; D might be TRBD1 (6 bases). CDR3 length: 15 residues. Looked up from germline, CDR1 is SGHTS and CDR2 is YDEGEE. V shed 4 bases and J shed 3 bases, with 16 bases lying between them. The CDR3 reads CASSPPRTEEETQYF. The CDR3 DNA is TGTGCCAGCAGCCCCCCGAGGACAGAGGAAGAGACCCAGTACTTC. The full variable domain, its missing parts supplied by reference TRBV5-8 and TRBJ2-5, is EAGVTQSPTHLIKTRGQQATLRCSPISGHTSVYWYQQALGLGLQFLLWYDEGEERNRGNFPPRFSGRQFPNYSSELNVNALELEDSALYLCASSPPRTEEETQYFGPGTRLLVL.

A remark on this clonotype: Compared with germline, one end of the junction differs, possibly owing to a read error. V gene TRBV7-6 combines with J gene TRBJ2-7, with 7 bases aligning to TRBD1. The CDR3 consists of 11 residues. Germline CDR1 and CDR2: SGHVS and FNYEAQ. CDR3 region: CASSLGGQMDF. CDR3 in DNA: TGTGCCAGCAGCTTAGGGGGACAGATGGACTTC.

The CDR3 region is CASSLSSSWVSGNTIYF. In DNA, the CDR3 is TGTGCCAGCAGTTTAAGCAGCTCCTGGGTCTCTGGAAACACCATATATTTT. This chain connects TRBV6-5 to TRBJ1-3; D not certain. The CDR3 runs 17 residues. Germline lookup yields CDR1 MNHEY and CDR2 SVGAGI. Between the trimmed V and J ends, which lost 4 bases and 0 bases, there was a span of 16 bases.

This sequence joins TRBV7-6 and TRBJ2-7, with a possible D match to TRBD1 (6 bases). Germline values: CDR1 SGHVS, CDR2 FNYEAQ. With 5 bases removed from V and 1 base from J, the gap between germline ends came to 9 bases. The CDR3 is 13 amino acids. The CDR3 DNA sequence: TGTGCCAGCAGCAAGACAGGATCCTACGAGCAGTACTTC. Translating gives CASSKTGSYEQYF.

The chain couples TRBV4-1 to TRBJ1-1; 7 bases map to TRBD1. The CDR3 is 16 residues long. Germline V gene sequence: CDR1 MGHRA, CDR2 YSYEKL. The V and J ends lost 3 bases and 0 bases, in that order; junction bases with no gene match: 7. CDR3 protein: CASSQAEGQMNTEAFF. DNA of the CDR3: TGCGCCAGCAGCCAGGCTGAGGGACAGATGAACACTGAAGCTTTCTTT.

The chain carries TRBV2 and TRBJ1-6; D remains unclear. Deletions cut 2 bases from V and 9 bases from J, with 23 bases between. The germline gives CDR1 SNHLY, CDR2 FYNNEI. The CDR3 runs 18 residues. In nucleotides, the CDR3 is TGTGCCAGCAGTGAACACGGTGGACCGAGTGCCGGGATTTCACCCCTCCACTTT. Its protein product is CASSEHGGPSAGISPLHF.

This chain uses TRBV6-2 or TRBV6-3 with TRBJ2-3, with no clear D. The V end lost 2 bases, the J end lost 0 bases, and 12 bases lay between the germline ends. CDR1 and CDR2 from the germline V gene are MNHEY and SVGEGT. The CDR3 has 16 amino acids. CDR3 in DNA: TGTGCCAGCAGTTACAGGGTGTGGGGAAGCACAGATACGCAGTATTTT. Its protein product is CASSYRVWGSTDTQYF.

This chain connects TRBV21-1 to TRBJ2-7; the table gives TRBD2 as D, unverified against the DNA. TRBV21-1 is termed a pseudogene. The CDR3 runs 16 residues. CDR3 sequence: CASSRKASSGSYEQYF. The CDR3 nucleotides read TGTGCCAGCAGCCGAAAGGCGTCTAGCGGTTCCTACGAGCAGTACTTC.

J is TRBJ2-3 and V is TRBV7-9; D not certain. V shed 6 bases and J shed 4 bases, with 14 bases lying between them. The CDR3 contains 14 residues. CDR1 is SEHNR and CDR2 is FQNEAQ in the germline V gene (reference sequence). CDR3 sequence (DNA): TGTGCCAGCAGGACATCCTATCCACCAGATACGCAGTATTTT. This encodes CASRTSYPPDTQYF.

The chain is built from TRBV12-3 or TRBV12-4 and TRBJ2-3; 7 nucleotides align to TRBD1. The ends lost 7 bases at V and 2 bases at J; junction bases unmatched: 6. This CDR3 spans 14 amino acids. The DNA of the CDR3 is TGTGCCAGCACCAAGACAGGGCCCACAGATACGCAGTATTTT. It specifies CASTKTGPTDTQYF.

The table lists this clonotype with a few counts. The genes are TRBV27 and TRBJ2-3, with D possibly matching TRBD2 (6 bases). Germline V gene lookup returns CDR1 MNHEY and CDR2 SMNVEV (reference sequence). The CDR3 is 16 amino acids. Deletions cut 0 bases from V and 2 bases from J, with 12 bases between. CDR3 DNA: TGTGCCAGCAGTTTATCGTGGCTAGCGTCCACAGATACGCAGTATTTT. Translating gives CASSLSWLASTDTQYF.